One and the same sample provided the 4 T cell receptor beta chains below, sequenced in a study of T cell changes during pregnancy in multiple sclerosis. Using immunoSEQ multiplex PCR, the repertoire was profiled, and TCRdb retains in-frame clones only, with some absent. Among 55,000 to 95,000 clones listed, 90% to 95% were seen once. The material sequenced was peripheral blood, taken in the second trimester of pregnancy. These receptors all stem from a female donor in good health, enrolled as a control in a pregnancy study.

V and J are TRBV6-5 and TRBJ1-3, with D perhaps matching TRBD1 (5 bases). The germline V gene encodes CDR1 MNHEY and CDR2 SVGAGI. The CDR3 runs to 14 residues. V shed 0 bases and J shed 4 bases, with 7 bases lying between them. The CDR3: CASSYSPGGNTIYF. CDR3 sequence (DNA): TGTGCCAGCAGTTACTCACCAGGGGGAAACACCATATATTTT.

V and J are TRBV7-6 and TRBJ1-1; D gene uncertain. Trimming took off 4 bases at V and 5 bases at J, with 8 bases between the two ends. CDR1 SGHVS and CDR2 FNYEAQ come from the germline V gene. The CDR3 covers 12 residues. The CDR3 coding sequence is TGTGCCAGCAGCTCGGGGAGGACTGAAGCTTTCTTT. Translating it yields CASSSGRTEAFF.

The CDR3 DNA reads as TGTGCCAGCAGTTACTCGAGGTTTGCTTCTGGAAACACCATATATTTT. As protein: CASSYSRFASGNTIYF. The J gene is TRBJ1-3, the V gene TRBV6-5, with no clear D. The CDR3 is 16 amino acids. CDR1 is MNHEY and CDR2 is SVGAGI in the germline V gene. Trimming cost V 0 bases and J 1 base, with 10 bases left between them.

The rearrangement uses TRBV4-1 and TRBJ2-2; D ambiguous. The CDR3 extends over 18 amino acids. The germline V gene has CDR1 MGHRA and CDR2 YSYEKL. V was cut by 0 bases and J by 3 bases, with 17 bases left in between. The CDR3 loop reads CASSQDMGHGPHTGELFF. Here the CDR3 DNA reads TGCGCCAGCAGCCAAGATATGGGCCACGGCCCCCACACCGGGGAGCTGTTTTTT.